This T cell receptor beta chain was retrieved from a study of blood T cell repertoires in COVID-19. At the level of the study: From the United States, Italy and Spain came samples of acute and convalescent COVID-19.

Authors' analysis steps: Cell counts per sample came from amplifying reference gene primers. TCRdb's table, derived via immunoSEQ multiplex PCR, lists solely in-frame clones and lacks some. Clone size and the V and J calls come from that table; the DNA yielded D and trimming. The sample carries over 200,000 clones, more than 75% recorded once. V shed 2 bases and J shed 6 bases, with 19 bases lying between them. The CDR3 loop spans 16 amino acids. CDR1 is SGHAT, CDR2 FQNNGV, per germline. The chain recombines TRBV11-2 with TRBJ1-1, with D perhaps TRBD1 (6 bases). The sample comprised peripheral blood. The receptor was isolated from a middle-aged woman with acute or convalescent COVID-19. CDR3 DNA sequence: TGTGCCAGCAGCTTAATTGGGACATCATACAGTTCTGAAGCTTTCTTT. It encodes CASSLIGTSYSSEAFF.